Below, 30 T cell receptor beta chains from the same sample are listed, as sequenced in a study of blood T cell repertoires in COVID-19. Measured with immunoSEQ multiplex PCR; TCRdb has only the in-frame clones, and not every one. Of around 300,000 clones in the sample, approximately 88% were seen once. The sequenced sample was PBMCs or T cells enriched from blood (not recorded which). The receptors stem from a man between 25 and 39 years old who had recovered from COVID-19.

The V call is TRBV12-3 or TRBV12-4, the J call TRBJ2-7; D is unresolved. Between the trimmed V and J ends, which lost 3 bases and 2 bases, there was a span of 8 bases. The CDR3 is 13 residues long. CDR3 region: CASSFGSPYEQYF. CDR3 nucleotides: TGTGCCAGCAGTTTTGGCAGTCCCTACGAGCAGTACTTC.

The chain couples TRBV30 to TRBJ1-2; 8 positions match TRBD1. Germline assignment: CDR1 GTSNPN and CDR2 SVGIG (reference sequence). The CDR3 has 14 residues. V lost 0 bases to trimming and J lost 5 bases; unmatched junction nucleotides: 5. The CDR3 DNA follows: TGTGCCTGGAGTGTCGACAGGGGAGGGTATGGCTACACCTTC. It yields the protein CAWSVDRGGYGYTF.

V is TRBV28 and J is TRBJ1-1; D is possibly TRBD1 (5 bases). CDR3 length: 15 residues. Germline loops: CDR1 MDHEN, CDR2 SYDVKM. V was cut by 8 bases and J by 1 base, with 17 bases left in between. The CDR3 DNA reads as TGTGCCAGCCCTAATACGGTAGGGGAGAACACTGAAGCTTTCTTT. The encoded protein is CASPNTVGENTEAFF.

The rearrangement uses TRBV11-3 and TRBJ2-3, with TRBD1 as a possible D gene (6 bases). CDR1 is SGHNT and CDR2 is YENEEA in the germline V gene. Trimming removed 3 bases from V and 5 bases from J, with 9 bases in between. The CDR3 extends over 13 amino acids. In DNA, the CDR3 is TGTGCCAGCAGCTTTGCACAGGGAGATACGCAGTATTTT. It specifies CASSFAQGDTQYF.

The CDR3 loop reads CAAGGGTYEQYF. Written as DNA, the CDR3 is TGTGCCGCCGGGGGGGGCACTTACGAGCAGTACTTC. The chain uses TRBV10-3 and TRBJ2-7; 8 bases map to TRBD2. V dropped 11 bases and J dropped 4; count of bases not matched to a gene: 7. The length of the CDR3 is 12 residues. In germline, CDR1 is ENHRY, CDR2 SYGVKD.

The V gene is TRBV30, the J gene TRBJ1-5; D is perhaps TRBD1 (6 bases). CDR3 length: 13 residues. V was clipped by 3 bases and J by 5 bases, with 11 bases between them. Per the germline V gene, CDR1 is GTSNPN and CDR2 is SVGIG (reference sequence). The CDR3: CAWRESGDQPQHF. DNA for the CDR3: TGTGCCTGGAGGGAATCAGGGGATCAGCCCCAGCATTTT.

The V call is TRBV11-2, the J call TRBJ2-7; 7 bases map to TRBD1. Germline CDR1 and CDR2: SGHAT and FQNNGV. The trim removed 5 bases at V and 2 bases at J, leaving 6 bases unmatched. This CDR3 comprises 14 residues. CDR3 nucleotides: TGTGCCAGCAGCCCCCTGACAGGGCCCTACGAGCAGTACTTC. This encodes CASSPLTGPYEQYF.

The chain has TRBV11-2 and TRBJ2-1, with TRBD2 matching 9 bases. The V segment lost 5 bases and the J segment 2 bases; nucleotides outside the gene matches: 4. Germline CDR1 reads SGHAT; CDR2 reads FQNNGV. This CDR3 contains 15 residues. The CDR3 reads CASSTLAGTYNEQFF. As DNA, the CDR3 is TGTGCCAGCAGCACCCTAGCGGGGACCTACAATGAGCAGTTCTTC.

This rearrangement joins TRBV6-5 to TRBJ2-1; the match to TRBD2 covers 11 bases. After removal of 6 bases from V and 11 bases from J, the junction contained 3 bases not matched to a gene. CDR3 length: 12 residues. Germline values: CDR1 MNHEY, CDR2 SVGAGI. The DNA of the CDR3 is TGTGCCAGCAGCACTAGCGGGGGTAAGCAGTTCTTC. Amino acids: CASSTSGGKQFF.

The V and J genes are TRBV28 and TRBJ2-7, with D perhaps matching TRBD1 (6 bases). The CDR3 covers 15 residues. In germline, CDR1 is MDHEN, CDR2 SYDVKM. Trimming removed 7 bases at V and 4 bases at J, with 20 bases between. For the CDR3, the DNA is TGTGCCAGCAACCCCAGGGGAAGGTCTCAATACGAGCAGTACTTC. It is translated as CASNPRGRSQYEQYF.

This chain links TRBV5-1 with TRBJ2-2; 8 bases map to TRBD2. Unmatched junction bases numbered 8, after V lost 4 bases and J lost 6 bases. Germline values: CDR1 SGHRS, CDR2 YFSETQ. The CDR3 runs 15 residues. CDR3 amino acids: CASSTSGGGPGELFF. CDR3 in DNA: TGCGCCAGCAGCACATCCGGGGGGGGCCCCGGGGAGCTGTTTTTT.

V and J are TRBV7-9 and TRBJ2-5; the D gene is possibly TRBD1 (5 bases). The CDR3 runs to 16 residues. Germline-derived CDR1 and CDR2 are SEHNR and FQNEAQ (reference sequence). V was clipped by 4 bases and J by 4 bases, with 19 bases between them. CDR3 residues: CASSSPSPGWRETQYF. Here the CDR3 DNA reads TGTGCCAGCAGCTCACCAAGCCCAGGGTGGCGAGAGACCCAGTACTTC.

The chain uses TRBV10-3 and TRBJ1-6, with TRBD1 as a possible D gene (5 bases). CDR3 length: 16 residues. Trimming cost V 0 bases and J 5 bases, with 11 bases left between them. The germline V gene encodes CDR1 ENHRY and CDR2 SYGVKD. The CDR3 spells CAISESWTKDNSPLHF. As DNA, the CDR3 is TGTGCCATCAGTGAGTCTTGGACAAAGGATAATTCACCCCTCCACTTT.

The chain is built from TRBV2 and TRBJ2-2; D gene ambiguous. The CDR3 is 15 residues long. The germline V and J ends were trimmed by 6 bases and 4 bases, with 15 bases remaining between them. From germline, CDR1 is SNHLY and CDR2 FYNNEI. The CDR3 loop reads CASRGASGSTGELFF. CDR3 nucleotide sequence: TGTGCCAGCAGGGGCGCGTCAGGCAGCACCGGGGAGCTGTTTTTT.

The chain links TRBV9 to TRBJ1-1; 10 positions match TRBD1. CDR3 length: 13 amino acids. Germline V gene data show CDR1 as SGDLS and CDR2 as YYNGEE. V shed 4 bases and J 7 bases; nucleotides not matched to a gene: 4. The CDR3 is CASSRQGAGEAFF. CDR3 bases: TGTGCCAGCAGCCGACAGGGGGCTGGTGAAGCTTTCTTT. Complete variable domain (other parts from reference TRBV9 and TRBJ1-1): DSGVTQTPKHLITATGQRVTLRCSPRSGDLSVYWYQQSLDQGLQFLIQYYNGEERAKGNILERFSAQQFPDLHSELNLSSLELGDSALYFCASSRQGAGEAFFGQGTRLTVV.

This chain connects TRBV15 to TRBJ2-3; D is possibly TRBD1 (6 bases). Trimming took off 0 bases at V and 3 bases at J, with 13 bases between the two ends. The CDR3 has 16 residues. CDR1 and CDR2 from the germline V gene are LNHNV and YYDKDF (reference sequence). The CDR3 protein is CATSREGGKVTDTQYF. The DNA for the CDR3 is TGTGCCACCAGCAGAGAAGGGGGAAAAGTGACAGATACGCAGTATTTT.

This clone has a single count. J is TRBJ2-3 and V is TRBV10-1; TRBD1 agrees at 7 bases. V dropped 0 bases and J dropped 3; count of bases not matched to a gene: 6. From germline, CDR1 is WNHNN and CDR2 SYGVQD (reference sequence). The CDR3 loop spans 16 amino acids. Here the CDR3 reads CASSESAGGDTDTQYF. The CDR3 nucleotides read TGCGCCAGCAGTGAGTCGGCAGGGGGTGATACAGATACGCAGTATTTT.

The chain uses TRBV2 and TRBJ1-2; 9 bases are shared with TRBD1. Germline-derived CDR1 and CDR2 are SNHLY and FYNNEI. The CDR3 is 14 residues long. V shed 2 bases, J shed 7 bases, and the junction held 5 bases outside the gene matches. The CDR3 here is CASSETQGASGYTF. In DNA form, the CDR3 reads TGTGCCAGCAGTGAAACACAGGGGGCGAGTGGCTACACCTTC.

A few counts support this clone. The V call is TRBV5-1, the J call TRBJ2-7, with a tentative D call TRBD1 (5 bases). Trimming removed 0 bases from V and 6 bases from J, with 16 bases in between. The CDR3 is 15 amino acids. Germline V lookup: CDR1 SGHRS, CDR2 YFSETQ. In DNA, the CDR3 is TGCGCCAGCAGCTTGGGTACTGGACAACGGGTCGAGCAGTACTTC. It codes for CASSLGTGQRVEQYF.

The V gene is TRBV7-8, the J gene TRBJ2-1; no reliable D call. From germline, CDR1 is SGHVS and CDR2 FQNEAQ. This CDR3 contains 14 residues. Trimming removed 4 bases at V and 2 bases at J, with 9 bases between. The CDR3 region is CASSSLTTYNEQFF. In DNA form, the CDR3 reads TGTGCCAGCAGCTCACTAACTACCTACAATGAGCAGTTCTTC. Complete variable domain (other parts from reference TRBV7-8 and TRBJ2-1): GAGVSQSPRYKVAKRGQDVALRCDPISGHVSLFWYQQALGQGPEFLTYFQNEAQLDKSGLPSDRFFAERPEGSVSTLKIQRTQQEDSAVYLCASSSLTTYNEQFFGPGTRLTVL.

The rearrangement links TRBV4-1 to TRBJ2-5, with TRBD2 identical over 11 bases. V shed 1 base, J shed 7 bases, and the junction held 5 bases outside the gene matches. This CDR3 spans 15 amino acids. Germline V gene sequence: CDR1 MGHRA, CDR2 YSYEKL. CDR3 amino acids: CASSQGLAGGGTQYF. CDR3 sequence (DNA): TGCGCCAGCAGCCAAGGTCTAGCGGGGGGTGGGACCCAGTACTTC.

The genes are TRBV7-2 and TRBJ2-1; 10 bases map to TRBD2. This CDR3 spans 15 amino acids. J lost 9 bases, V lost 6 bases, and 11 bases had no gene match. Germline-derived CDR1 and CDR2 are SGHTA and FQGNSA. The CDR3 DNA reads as TGTGCCAGCAGACAGCGGGGGGGCCTAGCTGGTGAGCAGTTCTTC. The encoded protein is CASRQRGGLAGEQFF.

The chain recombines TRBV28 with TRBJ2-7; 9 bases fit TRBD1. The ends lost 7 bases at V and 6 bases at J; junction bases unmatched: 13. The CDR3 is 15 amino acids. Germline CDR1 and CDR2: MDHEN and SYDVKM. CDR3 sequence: CASTPRGQGSSEQYF. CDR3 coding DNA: TGTGCCAGCACCCCACGGGGACAGGGTAGTTCCGAGCAGTACTTC.

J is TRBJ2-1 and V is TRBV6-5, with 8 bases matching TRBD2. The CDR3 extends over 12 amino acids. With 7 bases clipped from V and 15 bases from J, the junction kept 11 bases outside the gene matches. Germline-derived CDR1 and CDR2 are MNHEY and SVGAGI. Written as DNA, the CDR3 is TGTGCCAGCACCTCCGGGGCGGGGGGTGTGTTCTTC. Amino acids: CASTSGAGGVFF.

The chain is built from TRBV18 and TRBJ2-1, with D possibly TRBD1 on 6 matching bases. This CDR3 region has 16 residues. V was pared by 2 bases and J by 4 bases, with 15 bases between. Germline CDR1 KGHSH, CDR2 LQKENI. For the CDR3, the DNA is TGTGCCAGCTCACCAACCCGGGACACGGTATACAATGAGCAGTTCTTC. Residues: CASSPTRDTVYNEQFF.

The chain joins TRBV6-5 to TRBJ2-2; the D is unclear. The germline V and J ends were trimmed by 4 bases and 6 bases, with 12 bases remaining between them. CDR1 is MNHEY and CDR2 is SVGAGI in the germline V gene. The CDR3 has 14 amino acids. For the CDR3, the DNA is TGTGCCAGCAGTTCCCGGAGTGACCCCGGGGAGCTGTTTTTT. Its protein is CASSSRSDPGELFF.

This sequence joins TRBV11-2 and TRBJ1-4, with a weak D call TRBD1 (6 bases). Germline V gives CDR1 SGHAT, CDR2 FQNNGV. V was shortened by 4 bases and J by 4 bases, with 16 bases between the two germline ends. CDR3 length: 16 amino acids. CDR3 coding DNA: TGTGCCAGCAGCTCAACGCCAAAGGGGGTTAATGAAAAACTGTTTTTT. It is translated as CASSSTPKGVNEKLFF.

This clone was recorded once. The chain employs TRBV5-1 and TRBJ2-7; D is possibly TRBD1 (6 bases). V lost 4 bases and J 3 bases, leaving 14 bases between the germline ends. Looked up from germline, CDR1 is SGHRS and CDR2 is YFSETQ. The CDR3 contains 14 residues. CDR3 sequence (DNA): TGCGCCAGCAGCCCTAGGGGGAACCTCTACGAGCAGTACTTC. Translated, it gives CASSPRGNLYEQYF.

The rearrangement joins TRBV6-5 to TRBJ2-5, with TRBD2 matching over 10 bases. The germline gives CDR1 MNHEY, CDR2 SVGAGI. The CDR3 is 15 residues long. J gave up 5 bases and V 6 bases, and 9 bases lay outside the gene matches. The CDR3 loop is CASRSTSGVGETQYF. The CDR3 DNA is TGTGCCAGCAGGTCCACTAGCGGGGTAGGGGAGACCCAGTACTTC.

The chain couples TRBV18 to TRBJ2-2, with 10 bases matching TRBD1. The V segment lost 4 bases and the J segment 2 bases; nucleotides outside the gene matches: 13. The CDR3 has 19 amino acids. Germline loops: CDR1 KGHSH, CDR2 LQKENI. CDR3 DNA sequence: TGTGCCAGCTCACGACGAGACCTTGGGACAGGGGTTAACACCGGGGAGCTGTTTTTT. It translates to CASSRRDLGTGVNTGELFF.